The source of this T cell receptor beta chain is a study of blood T cell repertoires in COVID-19. The overall study: Acute and convalescent COVID-19 samples came from the United States, Italy and Spain. In each case, the material was cDNA or gDNA derived from T cells, B-cell-depleted T cells, or PBMCs.

Methods used by the authors: Reference gene primers were amplified, and this amplification served to estimate nucleated cell counts. The table came from immunoSEQ multiplex PCR; TCRdb's copy has only in-frame clones and leaves some out. The DNA gave D and trimming, while V, J and clone size come from that table. The sample carries approximately 230,000 clones, around 90% recorded once. Trimming shortened V by 4 bases and J by 2 bases, and 15 bases separated the two germline ends. CDR3 length: 15 amino acids. Germline assignment: CDR1 SGHRS and CDR2 YFSETQ. The rearrangement links TRBV5-1 to TRBJ1-2; maybe TRBD1 (5 bases). Sequencing input: peripheral blood. This TCR derives from a man aged 18-30 years with active or convalescent COVID-19. CDR3 sequence (DNA): TGCGCCAGCAGCCCCCGACAGAGTAGAAACTATGGCTACACCTTC. Translated, it gives CASSPRQSRNYGYTF.